One and the same sample provided the 6 T cell receptor beta chains below, sequenced in a study of blood T cell repertoires in COVID-19. Only in-frame clones appear in the TCRdb table, and some are missing; sequencing was by immunoSEQ multiplex PCR. Counted here are more than 250,000 clones, over 75% occurring once; the ten biggest clones make up around 0.67%. The sample comprised peripheral blood. These receptors all stem from a human donor in a cohort sampled during active COVID-19.

In DNA, the CDR3 is TGTGCCAGCAGTTACGAGCCATACAATGAGCAGTTCTTC. This sequence encodes CASSYEPYNEQFF. The V gene is TRBV6-2 or TRBV6-3, the J gene TRBJ2-1, with D uncertain. Germline V gene lookup returns CDR1 MNHEY and CDR2 SVGEGT. This CDR3 comprises 13 residues. V dropped 2 bases and J dropped 4 bases, with 6 bases sitting between them.

This clone came up once. The J gene is TRBJ2-3, the V gene TRBV5-1; 13 nucleotides line up with TRBD2. The germline gives CDR1 SGHRS, CDR2 YFSETQ. This CDR3 region has 16 residues. V gave up 7 bases and J gave up 6 bases; unmatched junction bases: 11. CDR3 nucleotides: TGCGCCAGCGCCCTAGGACTAGCGGGGGTCGGGGATACGCAGTATTTT. Encoded protein: CASALGLAGVGDTQYF.

This chain links TRBV6-1 with TRBJ2-7; D gene ambiguous. The V gene's germline CDR1 is MNHNS and CDR2 SASEGT. V lost 2 bases, J lost 3 bases, and 14 bases lay in between. The CDR3 totals 15 residues. The CDR3 loop reads CASSELWAELYEQYF. DNA of the CDR3: TGTGCCAGCAGTGAACTCTGGGCAGAACTCTACGAGCAGTACTTC.

This clone was observed once. The chain combines TRBV20-1 with TRBJ2-2; 7 bases align to TRBD2. There are 15 residues in the CDR3. The trim removed 3 bases at V and 4 bases at J, leaving 8 bases unmatched. Germline V gene sequence: CDR1 DFQATT, CDR2 SNEGSKA (reference sequence). The CDR3 protein is CSASVGGSFTGELFF. The DNA for the CDR3 is TGCAGTGCTAGTGTGGGCGGGAGTTTCACCGGGGAGCTGTTTTTT.

V usage is TRBV6-5 and J usage is TRBJ2-7; possibly TRBD2 for D (6 bases). The CDR3 spans 14 residues. V lost 4 bases and J lost 2, with 12 bases in between. Germline CDR1 MNHEY, CDR2 SVGAGI. The CDR3: CASSSGLATYEQYF. CDR3 nucleotides: TGTGCCAGCAGTTCTGGGCTAGCGACCTACGAGCAGTACTTC.

This clone was seen once. This chain connects TRBV28 to TRBJ1-2, with 11 bases identical to TRBD1. CDR3 length equals 15 residues. The V and J ends lost 4 bases and 4 bases, in that order; junction bases with no gene match: 5. CDR1 is MDHEN and CDR2 is SYDVKM in the germline V gene. The CDR3 region has the DNA TGTGCCAGCAGTTGGACAGGGGGCTCCCCCTATGGCTACACCTTC. This sequence encodes CASSWTGGSPYGYTF.